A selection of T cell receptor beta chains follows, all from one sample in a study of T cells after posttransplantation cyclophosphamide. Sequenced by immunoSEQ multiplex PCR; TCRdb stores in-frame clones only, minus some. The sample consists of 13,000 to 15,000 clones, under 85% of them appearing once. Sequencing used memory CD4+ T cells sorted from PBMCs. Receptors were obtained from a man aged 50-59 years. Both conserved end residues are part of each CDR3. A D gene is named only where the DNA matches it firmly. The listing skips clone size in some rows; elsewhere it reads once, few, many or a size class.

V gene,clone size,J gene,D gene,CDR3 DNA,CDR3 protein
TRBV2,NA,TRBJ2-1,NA,TGTGCCAGCAGTGCGGCTAGGGGAAGGAATGAGCAGTTCTTC,CASSAARGRNEQFF
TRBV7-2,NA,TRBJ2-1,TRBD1,TGTGCCAGCAGTCTGACAGGGCTTAATGAGCAGTTCTTC,CASSLTGLNEQFF
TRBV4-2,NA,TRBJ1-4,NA,TGTGCCAGCAGGGGGGCGGCTGAAAAACTGTTTTTT,CASRGAAEKLFF
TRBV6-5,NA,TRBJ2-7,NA,TGTGCCAGCAGTTACGTCGCAGGGATCTACGAGCAGTACTTC,CASSYVAGIYEQYF
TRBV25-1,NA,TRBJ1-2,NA,TGTGCCAGCAGCTGGGGGGGGGAGTACTATGGCTACACCTTC,CASSWGGEYYGYTF
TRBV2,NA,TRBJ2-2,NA,TGTGCCAGCAACGGACATTACTCGAACACCGGGGAGCTGTTTTTT,CASNGHYSNTGELFF
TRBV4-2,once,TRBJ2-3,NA,TGTGCCAGCAGCCAAGCCAGGGGAGCAGATACGCAGTATTTT,CASSQARGADTQYF
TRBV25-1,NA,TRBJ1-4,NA,TGTGCCAGCAGTGGAAATGACGGAGAGTATAATGAAAAACTGTTTTTT,CASSGNDGEYNEKLFF
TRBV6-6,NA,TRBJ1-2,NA,TGTGCCAGCAGCCGTAATGGCTACACCTTC,CASSRNGYTF
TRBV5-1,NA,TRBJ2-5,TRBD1,TGCGCCAGCAGCTACCCAGGGGGAGAAGAGACCCAGTACTTC,CASSYPGGEETQYF
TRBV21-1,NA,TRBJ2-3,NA,TGTGCCAGCAGCAAAGGGGCGGGTTGGGATACGCAGTATTTT,CASSKGAGWDTQYF
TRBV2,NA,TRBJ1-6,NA,TGTGCCAGCAGCCGAGACAGAGCGATCGCTTCACCCCTCCACTTT,CASSRDRAIASPLHF
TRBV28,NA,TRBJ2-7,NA,TGTGCCAGCGGGACAACCTCCTACGAGCAGTACTTC,CASGTTSYEQYF
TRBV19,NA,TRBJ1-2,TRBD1,TGTGCCAGTAGTATTACACAGGGGGGCTATGGCTACACCTTC,CASSITQGGYGYTF
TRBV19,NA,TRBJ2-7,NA,TGTGCCAGTAGCCCGTTGCAAGTTGACGGGGGTTCGGTCTACGAGCAGTACTTC,CASSPLQVDGGSVYEQYF
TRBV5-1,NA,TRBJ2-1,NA,TGCGCCAGCAGCTTGACCCAGGCCCTCAATGAGCAGTTCTTC,CASSLTQALNEQFF
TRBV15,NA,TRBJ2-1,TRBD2,TGTGCCACCAGCAGAGAAGGTTCTCGGGGGGACAATGAGCAGTTCTTC,CATSREGSRGDNEQFF